This TCR beta chain was documented in a study of CD8+ T cells in alopecia areata. Study-wide findings and caveats: Lesional scalp, especially alopecia totalis/universalis, showed higher clonality than normal scalp.

This clone was counted a few times. Its antigen remains unidentified. RNA, once extracted, was reverse transcribed into cDNA for use as the sequencing template. Only in-frame clones appear in the TCRdb table, and some are missing; sequencing was by immunoSEQ multiplex PCR. Among 150,000 to 200,000 clones listed, 55% were seen once. The CDR3 runs to 15 residues. CDR1 is MNHEY and CDR2 is SVGAGI in the germline V gene. Trimming at V came to 8 bases and at J to 5 bases, leaving 11 bases not matched to a gene. The rearrangement uses TRBV6-5 and TRBJ2-3; TRBD2 agrees at 9 bases. The sequence was obtained from a human donor in good health. The sequencing sample was made of CD4+ T cells sorted from blood. CDR3 loop: CASRRASGIGDTQYF. The CDR3 DNA sequence: TGTGCCAGCCGCCGGGCTAGCGGGATTGGAGATACGCAGTATTTT.